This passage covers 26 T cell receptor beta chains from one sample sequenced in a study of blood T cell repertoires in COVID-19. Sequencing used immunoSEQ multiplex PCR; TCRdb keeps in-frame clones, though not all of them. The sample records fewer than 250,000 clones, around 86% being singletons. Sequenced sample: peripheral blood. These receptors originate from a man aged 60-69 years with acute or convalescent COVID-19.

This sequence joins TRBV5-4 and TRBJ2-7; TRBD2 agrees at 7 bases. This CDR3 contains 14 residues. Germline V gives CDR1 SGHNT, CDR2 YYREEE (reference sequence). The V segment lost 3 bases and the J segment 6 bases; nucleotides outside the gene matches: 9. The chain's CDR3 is CASSWGGTSSEQYF. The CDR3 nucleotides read TGTGCCAGCAGCTGGGGGGGGACCTCCAGCGAGCAGTACTTC. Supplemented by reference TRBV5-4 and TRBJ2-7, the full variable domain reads ETGVTQSPTHLIKTRGQQVTLRCSSQSGHNTVSWYQQALGQGPQFIFQYYREEENGRGNFPPRFSGLQFPNYSSELNVNALELDDSALYLCASSWGGTSSEQYFGPGTRLTVT.

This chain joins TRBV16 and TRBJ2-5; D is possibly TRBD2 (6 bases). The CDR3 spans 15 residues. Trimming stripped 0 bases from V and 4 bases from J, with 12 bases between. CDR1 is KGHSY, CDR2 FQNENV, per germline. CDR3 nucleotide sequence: TGTGCCAGCAGCCAATCCCCTACTAGCCCAGAGACCCAGTACTTC. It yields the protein CASSQSPTSPETQYF. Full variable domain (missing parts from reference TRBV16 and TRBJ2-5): GEEVAQTPKHLVRGEGQKAKLYCAPIKGHSYVFWYQQVLKNEFKFLISFQNENVFDETGMPKERFSAKCLPNSPCSLEIQATKLEDSAVYFCASSQSPTSPETQYFGPGTRLLVL.

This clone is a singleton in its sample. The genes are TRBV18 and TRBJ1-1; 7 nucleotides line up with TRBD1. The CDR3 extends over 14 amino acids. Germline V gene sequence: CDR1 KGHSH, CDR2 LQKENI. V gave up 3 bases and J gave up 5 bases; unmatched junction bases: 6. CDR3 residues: CASSPVRGQTEAFF. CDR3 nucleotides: TGTGCCAGCTCACCGGTGAGGGGGCAGACTGAAGCTTTCTTT.

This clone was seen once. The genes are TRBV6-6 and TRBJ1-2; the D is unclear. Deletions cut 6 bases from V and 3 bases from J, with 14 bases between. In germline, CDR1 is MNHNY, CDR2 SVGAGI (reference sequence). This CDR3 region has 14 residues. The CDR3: CASRDPGSDYGYTF. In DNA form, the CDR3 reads TGTGCCAGCAGAGACCCGGGGTCTGACTATGGCTACACCTTC.

The CDR3 DNA follows: TGTGCCAGCAGCTCACGCCCTAAAGAGACCCAGTACTTC. The encoded protein is CASSSRPKETQYF. This chain uses TRBV11-3 with TRBJ2-5; D not certain. Germline CDR1 is SGHNT and CDR2 is YENEEA. Trimming removed 4 bases at V and 3 bases at J, with 9 bases between. The CDR3 runs 13 residues.

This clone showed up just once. CDR3 nucleotides: TGTGCCACCAGCAGAGATCCTTTAGGCAGGCCCCAAAACTATGGCTACACCTTC. It codes for CATSRDPLGRPQNYGYTF. This chain links TRBV15 with TRBJ1-2; no reliable D call. The germline V gene encodes CDR1 LNHNV and CDR2 YYDKDF (reference sequence). Deletions cut 0 bases from V and 2 bases from J, with 19 bases between. There are 18 residues in the CDR3.

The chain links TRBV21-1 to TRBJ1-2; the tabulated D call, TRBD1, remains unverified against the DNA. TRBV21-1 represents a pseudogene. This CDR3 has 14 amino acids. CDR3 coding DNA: TGTGCCAGCAGCAAAGGCCAGGGCCACTATGGCTACACCTTC. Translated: CASSKGQGHYGYTF.

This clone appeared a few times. CDR3: CASRRDRGQPQHF. The CDR3 region has the DNA TGTGCCAGCAGACGGGACAGAGGTCAGCCCCAGCATTTT. The V gene is TRBV27, the J gene TRBJ1-5; 7 bases agree with TRBD1. J gave up 6 bases and V 6 bases, and 5 bases lay outside the gene matches. The germline gives CDR1 MNHEY, CDR2 SMNVEV (reference sequence). The CDR3 is made up of 13 amino acids.

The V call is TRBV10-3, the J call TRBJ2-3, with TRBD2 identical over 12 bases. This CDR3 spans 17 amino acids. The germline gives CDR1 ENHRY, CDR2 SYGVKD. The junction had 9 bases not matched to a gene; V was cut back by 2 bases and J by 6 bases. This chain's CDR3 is CAISELQLAGGRDTQYF. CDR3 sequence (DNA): TGTGCCATCAGTGAGCTGCAACTAGCGGGGGGCCGGGATACGCAGTATTTT.

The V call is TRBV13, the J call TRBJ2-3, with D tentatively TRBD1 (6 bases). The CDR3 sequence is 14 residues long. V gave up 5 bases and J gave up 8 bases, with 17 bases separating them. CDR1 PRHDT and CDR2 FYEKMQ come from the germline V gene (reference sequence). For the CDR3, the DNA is TGTGCCAGCAGCGAAGGGACACTCATGGGTACGCAGTATTTT. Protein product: CASSEGTLMGTQYF.

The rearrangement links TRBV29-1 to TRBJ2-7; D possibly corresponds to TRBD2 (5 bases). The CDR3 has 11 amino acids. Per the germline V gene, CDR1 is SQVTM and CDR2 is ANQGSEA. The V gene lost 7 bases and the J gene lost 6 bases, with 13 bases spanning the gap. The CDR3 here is CSGRLGGEQYF. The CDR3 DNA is TGCAGCGGGCGCCTCGGAGGCGAGCAGTACTTC.

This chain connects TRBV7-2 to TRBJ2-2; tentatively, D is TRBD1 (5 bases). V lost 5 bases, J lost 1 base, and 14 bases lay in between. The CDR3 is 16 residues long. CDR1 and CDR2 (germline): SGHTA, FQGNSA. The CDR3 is CASSPRPGQNTGELFF. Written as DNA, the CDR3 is TGTGCCAGCAGCCCCCGCCCTGGACAGAACACCGGGGAGCTGTTTTTT.

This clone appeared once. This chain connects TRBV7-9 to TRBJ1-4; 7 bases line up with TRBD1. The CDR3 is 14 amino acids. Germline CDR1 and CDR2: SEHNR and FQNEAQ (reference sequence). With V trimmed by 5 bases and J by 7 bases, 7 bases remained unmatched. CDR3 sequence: CASSQQGLAEKLFF. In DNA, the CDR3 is TGTGCCAGCAGCCAACAGGGGCTGGCTGAAAAACTGTTTTTT.

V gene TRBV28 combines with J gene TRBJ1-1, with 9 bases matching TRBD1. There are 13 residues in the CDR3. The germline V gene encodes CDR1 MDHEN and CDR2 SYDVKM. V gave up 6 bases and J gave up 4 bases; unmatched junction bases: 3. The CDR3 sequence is CASSLTGGTEAFF. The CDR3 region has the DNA TGTGCCAGCAGCCTGACAGGGGGCACTGAAGCTTTCTTT.

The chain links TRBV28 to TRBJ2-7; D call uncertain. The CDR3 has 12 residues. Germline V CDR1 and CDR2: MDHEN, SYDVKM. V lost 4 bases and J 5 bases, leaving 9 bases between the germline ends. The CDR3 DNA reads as TGTGCCAGCAGTTCCCCACTCCACGAGCAGTACTTC. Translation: CASSSPLHEQYF.

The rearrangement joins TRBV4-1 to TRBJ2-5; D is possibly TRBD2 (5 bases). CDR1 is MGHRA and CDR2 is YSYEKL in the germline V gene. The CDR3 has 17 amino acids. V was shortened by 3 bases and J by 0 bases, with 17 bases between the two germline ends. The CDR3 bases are TGCGCCAGCAGCCATGGAGGATGGGAGATGGACCAAGAGACCCAGTACTTC. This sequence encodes CASSHGGWEMDQETQYF.

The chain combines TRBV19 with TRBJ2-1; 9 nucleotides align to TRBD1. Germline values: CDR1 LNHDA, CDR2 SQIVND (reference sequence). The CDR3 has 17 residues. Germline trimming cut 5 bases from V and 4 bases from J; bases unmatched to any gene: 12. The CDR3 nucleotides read TGTGCCAGTAGTGGAAACCCGGACAGGGGCTCATACAATGAGCAGTTCTTC. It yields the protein CASSGNPDRGSYNEQFF.

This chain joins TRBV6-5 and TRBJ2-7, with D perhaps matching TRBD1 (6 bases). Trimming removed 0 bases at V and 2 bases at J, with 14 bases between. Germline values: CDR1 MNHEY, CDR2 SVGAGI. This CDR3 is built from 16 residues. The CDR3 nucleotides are TGTGCCAGCAGTTACTCGACAGGTTCGGGACCCTACGAGCAGTACTTC. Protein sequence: CASSYSTGSGPYEQYF.

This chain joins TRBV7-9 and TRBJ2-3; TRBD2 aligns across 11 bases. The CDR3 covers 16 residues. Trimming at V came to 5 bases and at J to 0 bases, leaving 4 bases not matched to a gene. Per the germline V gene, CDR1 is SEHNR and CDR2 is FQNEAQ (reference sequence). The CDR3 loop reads CASSPRLAGSTDTQYF. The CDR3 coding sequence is TGTGCCAGCAGCCCCCGACTAGCGGGGAGCACAGATACGCAGTATTTT. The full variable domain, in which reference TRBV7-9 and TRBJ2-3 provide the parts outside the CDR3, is DTGVSQNPRHKITKRGQNVTFRCDPISEHNRLYWYRQTLGQGPEFLTYFQNEAQLEKSRLLSDRFSAERPKGSFSTLEIQRTEQGDSAMYLCASSPRLAGSTDTQYFGPGTRLTVL.

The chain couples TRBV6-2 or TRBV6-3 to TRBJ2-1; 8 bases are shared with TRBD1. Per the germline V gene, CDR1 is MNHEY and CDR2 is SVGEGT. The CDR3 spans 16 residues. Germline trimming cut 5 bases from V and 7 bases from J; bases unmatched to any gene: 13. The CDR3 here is CASSPGRDRGQNEQFF. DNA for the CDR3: TGTGCCAGCAGTCCCGGCCGCGACAGGGGCCAGAATGAGCAGTTCTTC.

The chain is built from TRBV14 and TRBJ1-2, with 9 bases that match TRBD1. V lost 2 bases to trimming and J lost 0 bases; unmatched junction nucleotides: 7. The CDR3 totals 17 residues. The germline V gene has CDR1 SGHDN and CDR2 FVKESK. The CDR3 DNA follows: TGTGCCAGCAGCCAACAGGGACAGGGAGAGGCTAACTATGGCTACACCTTC. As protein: CASSQQGQGEANYGYTF.

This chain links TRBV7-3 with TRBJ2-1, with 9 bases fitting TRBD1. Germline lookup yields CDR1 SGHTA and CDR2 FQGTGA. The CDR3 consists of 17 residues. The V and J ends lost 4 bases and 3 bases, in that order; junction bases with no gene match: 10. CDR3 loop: CASSSTGGVGIYNEQFF. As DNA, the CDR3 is TGTGCCAGCAGCTCCACAGGGGGCGTAGGAATCTACAATGAGCAGTTCTTC. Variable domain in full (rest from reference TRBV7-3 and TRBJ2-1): GAGVSQTPSNKVTEKGKYVELRCDPISGHTALYWYRQSLGQGPEFLIYFQGTGAADDSGLPNDRFFAVRPEGSVSTLKIQRTERGDSAVYLCASSSTGGVGIYNEQFFGPGTRLTVL.

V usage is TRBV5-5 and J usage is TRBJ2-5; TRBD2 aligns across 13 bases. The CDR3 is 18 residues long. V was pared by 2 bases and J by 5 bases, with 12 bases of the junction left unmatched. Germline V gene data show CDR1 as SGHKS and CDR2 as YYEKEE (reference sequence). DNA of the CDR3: TGTGCCAGCAGCTTACGACCACTAGCGGGGGGGCAGTATGAGACCCAGTACTTC. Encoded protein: CASSLRPLAGGQYETQYF.

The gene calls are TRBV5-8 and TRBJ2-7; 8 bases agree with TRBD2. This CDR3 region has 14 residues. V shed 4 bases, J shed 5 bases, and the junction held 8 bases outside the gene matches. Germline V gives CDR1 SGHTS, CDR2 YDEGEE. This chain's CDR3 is CASSKGLVWHEQYF. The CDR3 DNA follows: TGTGCCAGCAGCAAGGGACTAGTGTGGCACGAGCAGTACTTC. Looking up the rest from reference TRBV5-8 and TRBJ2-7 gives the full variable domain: EAGVTQSPTHLIKTRGQQATLRCSPISGHTSVYWYQQALGLGLQFLLWYDEGEERNRGNFPPRFSGRQFPNYSSELNVNALELEDSALYLCASSKGLVWHEQYFGPGTRLTVT.

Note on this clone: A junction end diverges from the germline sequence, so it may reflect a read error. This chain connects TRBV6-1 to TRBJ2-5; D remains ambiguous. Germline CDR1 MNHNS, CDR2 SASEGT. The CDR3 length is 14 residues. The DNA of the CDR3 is TGTGCCAGCAGCGAAGGCGATTACCAAGAGACCCAGTACTTC. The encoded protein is CASSEGDYQETQYF.

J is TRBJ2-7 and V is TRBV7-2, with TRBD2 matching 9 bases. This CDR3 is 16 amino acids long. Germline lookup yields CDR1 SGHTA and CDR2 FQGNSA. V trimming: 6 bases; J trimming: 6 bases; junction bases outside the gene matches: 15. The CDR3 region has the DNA TGTGCCAGCAGGCCCCCGAGGGGCGGGGGGGCGTCCGAGCAGTACTTC. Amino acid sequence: CASRPPRGGGASEQYF. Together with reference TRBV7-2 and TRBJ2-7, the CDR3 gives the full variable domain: GAGVSQSPSNKVTEKGKDVELRCDPISGHTALYWYRQSLGQGLEFLIYFQGNSAPDKSGLPSDRFSAERTGGSVSTLTIQRTQQEDSAVYLCASRPPRGGGASEQYFGPGTRLTVT.